A selection of T cell receptor beta chains follows, all from one sample in a study of T cells after yellow fever vaccination. TCRdb passed the 5' RACE reads through MiXCR, listing each CDR3 protein once. The sample holds 280,000 or so distinct CDR3 sequences, approximately 10% seen once. This material consisted of CD4+ T cells sorted from PBMCs, taken 5 days after the yellow fever booster vaccination. Every receptor here comes from a man between 18 and 35 years old who received the YFV17D yellow fever vaccine. Each CDR3 is given with its conserved first and last residue. A D gene is named only where the DNA matches it firmly. Size values are once, few and many counts, or a class for expanded clones, and some rows have none.

clone_size: few; d_call: NA; cdr3_length: 14; v_call: TRBV5-1; j_call: TRBJ1-4; cdr3_aa: CASSLGGNSEKLFF; cdr3_nt: TGCGCCAGCAGCTTGGGGGGGAACTCTGAAAAACTGTTTTTT
clone_size: many; d_call: NA; cdr3_length: 15; v_call: TRBV28; j_call: TRBJ1-5; cdr3_aa: CASSLGANSNQPQHF; cdr3_nt: TGTGCCAGCAGTTTAGGGGCGAATAGCAATCAGCCCCAGCATTTT
clone_size: few; d_call: NA; cdr3_length: 14; v_call: TRBV7-8; j_call: TRBJ1-6; cdr3_aa: CASSLQDYGSPLHF; cdr3_nt: TGTGCCAGCAGCTTGCAGGACTATGGTTCACCCCTCCACTTT
clone_size: many; d_call: TRBD1; cdr3_length: 13; v_call: TRBV28; j_call: TRBJ2-1; cdr3_aa: CASSSGQGSRQFF; cdr3_nt: TGTGCCAGCAGTTCGGGACAGGGGTCGAGGCAGTTCTTC
clone_size: NA; d_call: NA; cdr3_length: 17; v_call: TRBV4-1; j_call: TRBJ1-3; cdr3_aa: CASSQAMLRGSGNTIYF; cdr3_nt: TGCGCCAGCAGCCAAGCCATGCTGAGGGGAAGTGGAAACACCATATATTTT
clone_size: NA; d_call: NA; cdr3_length: 13; v_call: TRBV6-5; j_call: TRBJ1-1; cdr3_aa: CASSYPQGSEAFF; cdr3_nt: TGTGCCAGCAGTTACCCCCAGGGGTCTGAAGCTTTCTTT
clone_size: few; d_call: TRBD1; cdr3_length: 17; v_call: TRBV6-2/TRBV6-3; j_call: TRBJ2-2; cdr3_aa: CASSRRDRVLNTGELFF; cdr3_nt: TGTGCCAGCAGTCGAAGGGACAGGGTCTTGAACACCGGGGAGCTGTTTTTT
clone_size: NA; d_call: TRBD1; cdr3_length: 15; v_call: TRBV6-5; j_call: TRBJ1-2; cdr3_aa: CASSQGGTGFYGYTF; cdr3_nt: TGTGCCAGCAGCCAGGGAGGGACAGGTTTTTATGGCTACACCTTC
clone_size: NA; d_call: TRBD2; cdr3_length: 17; v_call: TRBV3-1; j_call: TRBJ2-2; cdr3_aa: CASSQGLAGQTTGELFF; cdr3_nt: TGTGCCAGCAGCCAAGGACTAGCGGGACAAACCACCGGGGAGCTGTTTTTT
clone_size: few; d_call: NA; cdr3_length: 15; v_call: TRBV7-9; j_call: TRBJ1-2; cdr3_aa: CASSPRQNFNYGYTF; cdr3_nt: TGTGCCAGCAGCCCAAGACAGAACTTCAACTATGGCTACACCTTC
clone_size: NA; d_call: NA; cdr3_length: 16; v_call: TRBV5-6; j_call: TRBJ2-1; cdr3_aa: CASSSLVGQGVNEQFF; cdr3_nt: TGTGCCAGCAGCTCCCTTGTGGGGCAGGGTGTGAATGAGCAGTTCTTC
clone_size: NA; d_call: TRBD2; cdr3_length: 15; v_call: TRBV12-3/TRBV12-4; j_call: TRBJ2-1; cdr3_aa: CASSRGGFSYNEQFF; cdr3_nt: TGTGCCAGCAGTCGCGGGGGGTTCTCCTACAATGAGCAGTTCTTC
clone_size: NA; d_call: NA; cdr3_length: 15; v_call: TRBV18; j_call: TRBJ2-3; cdr3_aa: CASSPPGSRVDTQYF; cdr3_nt: TGTGCCAGCTCACCACCGGGCAGCCGAGTAGATACGCAGTATTTT
clone_size: NA; d_call: NA; cdr3_length: 17; v_call: TRBV3-1; j_call: TRBJ1-3; cdr3_aa: CASSQADPNLVGNTIYF; cdr3_nt: TGTGCCAGCAGCCAAGCGGACCCGAATCTCGTTGGAAACACCATATATTTT
clone_size: NA; d_call: TRBD2; cdr3_length: 14; v_call: TRBV7-3; j_call: TRBJ2-5; cdr3_aa: CASSLMGGQETQYF; cdr3_nt: TGTGCCAGCAGCTTAATGGGGGGGCAAGAGACCCAGTACTTC
clone_size: NA; d_call: NA; cdr3_length: 14; v_call: TRBV6-1; j_call: TRBJ2-2; cdr3_aa: CASRNGGGTGELFF; cdr3_nt: TGTGCCAGCCGAAATGGGGGCGGCACCGGGGAGCTGTTTTTT
clone_size: NA; d_call: NA; cdr3_length: 15; v_call: TRBV5-1; j_call: TRBJ2-1; cdr3_aa: CASSPGASGANEQFF; cdr3_nt: TGCGCCAGCAGCCCGGGGGCTAGCGGAGCCAATGAGCAGTTCTTC
clone_size: few; d_call: NA; cdr3_length: 15; v_call: TRBV29-1; j_call: TRBJ1-1; cdr3_aa: CSVARIRGVNTEAFF; cdr3_nt: TGCAGCGTTGCGAGAATTAGGGGGGTGAACACTGAAGCTTTCTTT
clone_size: NA; d_call: NA; cdr3_length: 14; v_call: TRBV5-4; j_call: TRBJ2-5; cdr3_aa: CASSYRDHRETQYF; cdr3_nt: TGTGCCAGCAGCTACCGGGACCACCGGGAGACCCAGTACTTC
clone_size: many; d_call: NA; cdr3_length: 13; v_call: TRBV29-1; j_call: TRBJ2-3; cdr3_aa: CSVSDRLRDTQYF; cdr3_nt: TGCAGCGTGAGCGACAGGCTCAGAGATACGCAGTATTTT
clone_size: NA; d_call: NA; cdr3_length: 14; v_call: TRBV6-5; j_call: TRBJ1-5; cdr3_aa: CASSYLGGDQPQHF; cdr3_nt: TGTGCCAGCAGTTATCTGGGAGGGGATCAGCCCCAGCATTTT
clone_size: NA; d_call: TRBD1; cdr3_length: 16; v_call: TRBV24-1; j_call: TRBJ2-5; cdr3_aa: CATSEARTGGRETQYF; cdr3_nt: TGTGCCACCAGTGAAGCGCGGACAGGGGGCCGGGAGACCCAGTACTTC
clone_size: few; d_call: NA; cdr3_length: 13; v_call: TRBV7-3; j_call: TRBJ2-2; cdr3_aa: CASSLTFSGELFF; cdr3_nt: TGTGCCAGCAGCTTAACGTTTTCCGGGGAGCTGTTTTTT
clone_size: NA; d_call: TRBD1; cdr3_length: 16; v_call: TRBV18; j_call: TRBJ2-7; cdr3_aa: CASSLRGQTSSYEQYF; cdr3_nt: TGTGCCAGCTCACTACGGGGACAGACATCCTCCTACGAGCAGTACTTC
clone_size: NA; d_call: NA; cdr3_length: 13; v_call: TRBV6-4; j_call: TRBJ2-3; cdr3_aa: CASSDGTGDTQYF; cdr3_nt: TGTGCCAGCAGTGATGGGACGGGGGATACGCAGTATTTT
clone_size: few; d_call: NA; cdr3_length: 14; v_call: TRBV5-1; j_call: TRBJ2-3; cdr3_aa: CASSALTLTDTQYF; cdr3_nt: TGCGCCAGCAGCGCCCTGACTTTGACAGATACGCAGTATTTT
clone_size: few; d_call: TRBD1; cdr3_length: 15; v_call: TRBV20-1; j_call: TRBJ2-2; cdr3_aa: CSARDSGQGTGELFF; cdr3_nt: TGCAGTGCTAGAGATTCCGGACAGGGGACCGGGGAGCTGTTTTTT
clone_size: few; d_call: NA; cdr3_length: 17; v_call: TRBV18; j_call: TRBJ1-3; cdr3_aa: CASSTPQDRYSGNTIYF; cdr3_nt: TGTGCCAGCTCCACGCCACAAGACAGATACTCTGGAAACACCATATATTTT
clone_size: few; d_call: NA; cdr3_length: 11; v_call: TRBV19; j_call: TRBJ1-6; cdr3_aa: CASGQRSPLHF; cdr3_nt: TGTGCCAGTGGCCAGCGTTCACCCCTCCACTTT
clone_size: many; d_call: NA; cdr3_length: 14; v_call: TRBV6-5; j_call: TRBJ1-2; cdr3_aa: CASSYSIPGSGYTF; cdr3_nt: TGTGCCAGCAGTTACTCGATCCCGGGCAGCGGCTACACCTTC
clone_size: few; d_call: TRBD1; cdr3_length: 13; v_call: TRBV5-1; j_call: TRBJ1-2; cdr3_aa: CASRPGTGNGNTF; cdr3_nt: TGCGCCAGCAGACCCGGGACAGGGAATGGAAACACCTTC
clone_size: NA; d_call: TRBD1; cdr3_length: 14; v_call: TRBV12-3/TRBV12-4; j_call: TRBJ2-7; cdr3_aa: CASSWDRGGYEQYF; cdr3_nt: TGTGCCAGCAGTTGGGACAGGGGGGGCTACGAGCAGTACTTC
clone_size: few; d_call: TRBD1; cdr3_length: 16; v_call: TRBV24-1; j_call: TRBJ2-1; cdr3_aa: CATSAPSGQAGNEQFF; cdr3_nt: TGTGCCACCAGTGCCCCGAGCGGACAGGCGGGTAATGAGCAGTTCTTC
clone_size: NA; d_call: NA; cdr3_length: 15; v_call: TRBV6-2/TRBV6-3; j_call: TRBJ2-2; cdr3_aa: CASSYAQSPTGELFF; cdr3_nt: TGTGCCAGCAGTTACGCCCAGTCCCCCACCGGGGAGCTGTTTTTT
clone_size: many; d_call: NA; cdr3_length: 12; v_call: TRBV14; j_call: TRBJ1-6; cdr3_aa: CASSHSLSPLHF; cdr3_nt: TGTGCCAGCAGCCATTCCCTTTCACCCCTCCACTTT
clone_size: few; d_call: NA; cdr3_length: 14; v_call: TRBV6-5; j_call: TRBJ1-6; cdr3_aa: CASSYVRVGSPLHF; cdr3_nt: TGTGCCAGCAGTTACGTCAGGGTTGGTTCACCCCTCCACTTT
clone_size: many; d_call: NA; cdr3_length: 13; v_call: TRBV20-1; j_call: TRBJ2-5; cdr3_aa: CSARAGWEETQYF; cdr3_nt: TGCAGTGCTAGGGCGGGGTGGGAAGAGACCCAGTACTTC
clone_size: few; d_call: NA; cdr3_length: 14; v_call: TRBV24-1; j_call: TRBJ2-5; cdr3_aa: CATSDSQGQETQYF; cdr3_nt: TGTGCCACCAGTGATAGTCAGGGACAAGAGACCCAGTACTTC
clone_size: few; d_call: NA; cdr3_length: 15; v_call: TRBV10-3; j_call: TRBJ2-3; cdr3_aa: CAISEPGEGADTQYF; cdr3_nt: TGTGCCATCAGTGAGCCCGGGGAGGGGGCAGATACGCAGTATTTT
clone_size: few; d_call: TRBD1; cdr3_length: 15; v_call: TRBV7-2; j_call: TRBJ1-2; cdr3_aa: CASSSGTGGSRGYTF; cdr3_nt: TGTGCCAGCAGCTCCGGGACAGGGGGGAGCAGGGGCTACACCTTC
clone_size: NA; d_call: NA; cdr3_length: 15; v_call: TRBV21-1; j_call: TRBJ2-7; cdr3_aa: CASSNEFGGAYEQYF; cdr3_nt: TGTGCCAGCAGCAATGAGTTTGGCGGGGCCTACGAGCAGTACTTC
clone_size: few; d_call: NA; cdr3_length: 14; v_call: TRBV27; j_call: TRBJ2-5; cdr3_aa: CASSRDPGRETQYF; cdr3_nt: TGTGCCAGCAGTCGAGACCCCGGACGGGAGACCCAGTACTTC
clone_size: NA; d_call: NA; cdr3_length: 15; v_call: TRBV5-4; j_call: TRBJ1-1; cdr3_aa: CASSLDQSGFTEAFF; cdr3_nt: TGTGCCAGCAGCTTGGACCAGAGCGGGTTCACTGAAGCTTTCTTT
clone_size: NA; d_call: TRBD1; cdr3_length: 15; v_call: TRBV4-3; j_call: TRBJ1-2; cdr3_aa: CASSPPGTGSYGYTF; cdr3_nt: TGCGCCAGCAGCCCGCCGGGGACAGGGAGTTATGGCTACACCTTC
clone_size: few; d_call: NA; cdr3_length: 14; v_call: TRBV6-2/TRBV6-3; j_call: TRBJ2-3; cdr3_aa: CASERGTQRDTQYF; cdr3_nt: TGTGCCAGCGAACGGGGAACCCAACGGGATACGCAGTATTTT
clone_size: few; d_call: NA; cdr3_length: 15; v_call: TRBV7-2; j_call: TRBJ2-3; cdr3_aa: CASSLNLIMADTQYF; cdr3_nt: TGTGCCAGCAGCTTAAACCTTATCATGGCAGATACGCAGTATTTT
clone_size: many; d_call: NA; cdr3_length: 14; v_call: TRBV20-1; j_call: TRBJ2-1; cdr3_aa: CSAYGKRSYNEQFF; cdr3_nt: TGCAGTGCTTACGGGAAAAGATCCTACAATGAGCAGTTCTTC
clone_size: many; d_call: NA; cdr3_length: 14; v_call: TRBV12-3/TRBV12-4; j_call: TRBJ1-2; cdr3_aa: CASSLVPRNYGYTF; cdr3_nt: TGTGCCAGCAGTTTAGTCCCGAGAAACTATGGCTACACCTTC
clone_size: few; d_call: NA; cdr3_length: 18; v_call: TRBV18; j_call: TRBJ2-3; cdr3_aa: CASSPDLNFVQGTDTQYF; cdr3_nt: TGTGCCAGCTCACCCGATCTCAACTTCGTTCAGGGCACAGATACGCAGTATTTT
clone_size: few; d_call: NA; cdr3_length: 13; v_call: TRBV29-1; j_call: TRBJ1-1; cdr3_aa: CSVAGRMNTEAFF; cdr3_nt: TGCAGCGTTGCGGGCCGAATGAACACTGAAGCTTTCTTT
clone_size: few; d_call: TRBD1; cdr3_length: 14; v_call: TRBV19; j_call: TRBJ2-7; cdr3_aa: CASSRGTGKNEQYF; cdr3_nt: TGTGCCAGTAGTCGCGGGACAGGGAAGAACGAGCAGTACTTC